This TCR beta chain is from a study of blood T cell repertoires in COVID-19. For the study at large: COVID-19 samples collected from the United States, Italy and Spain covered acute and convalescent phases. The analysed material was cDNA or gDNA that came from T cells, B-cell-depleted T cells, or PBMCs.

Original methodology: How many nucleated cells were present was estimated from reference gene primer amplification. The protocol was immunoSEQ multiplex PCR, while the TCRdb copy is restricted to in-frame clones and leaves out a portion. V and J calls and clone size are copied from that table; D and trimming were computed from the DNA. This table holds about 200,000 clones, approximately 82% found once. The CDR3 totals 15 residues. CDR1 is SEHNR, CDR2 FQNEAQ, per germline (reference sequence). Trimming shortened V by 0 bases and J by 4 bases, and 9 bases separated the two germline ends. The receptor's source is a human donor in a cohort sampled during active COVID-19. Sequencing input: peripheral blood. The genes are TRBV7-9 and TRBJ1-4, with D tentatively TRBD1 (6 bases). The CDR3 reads CASSLAGGINEKLFF. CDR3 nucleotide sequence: TGTGCCAGCAGCTTAGCAGGGGGAATTAATGAAAAACTGTTTTTT.